The 5 T cell receptor beta chains reported below all come from one sample, sequenced in a study of T cells in Graves' hyperthyroidism and ophthalmopathy (dated by TCRdb to about 2019). The library was produced with multiplex PCR. Sequenced using an Illumina HiSeq 2000. Amplification of TCR beta CDR3 regions was carried out from RNA transcripts. For the first round of RT-PCR on the TCR CDR3, the HTBI primer set was used together with the Qiagen OneStep RT-PCR kit. TCRdb cleaned the public reads at Q25 with fastp, built clones with MiXCR and kept in-frame beta chains. Each CDR3 protein gets just one entry, which takes the most common genes and DNA from the rows behind it. In this sample the table shows some 800,000 distinct CDR3 sequences, approximately 40% of which occur a single time. The ten largest clonotypes hold 7.5% to 9.5% of the sample. Material: blood. The receptors here all came from a man in his late teens or twenties with Graves' hyperthyroidism.

This clonotype was detected once. A read error may produce the germline difference seen at one junction end. The chain combines TRBV10-3 with TRBJ1-5; maybe TRBD1 (6 bases). The CDR3 is made up of 16 amino acids. Germline CDR1 ENHRY, CDR2 SYGVKD. DNA for the CDR3: TGTGCCAGCAGTCCAGGGGACTTTTATAGCAATCAGCCCCAGCATTTT. Translated, it gives CASSPGDFYSNQPQHF.

This clonotype has at least ten counts. The rearrangement joins TRBV10-1 to TRBJ2-5, with a possible D match to TRBD1 (5 bases). V was cut by 6 bases and J by 3 bases, with 11 bases left in between. The germline gives CDR1 WNHNN, CDR2 SYGVQD (reference sequence). This CDR3 is built from 13 residues. The CDR3 DNA is TGCGCCAGCAGATGGACACCCAAAGAGACCCAGTACTTC. This encodes CASRWTPKETQYF.

In DNA, the CDR3 is TGTGCCATCAGCCACCCGGGGAACTATGGCTACACCTTC. This translates into CAISHPGNYGYTF. V usage is TRBV10-3 and J usage is TRBJ1-2; D gene unclear. The germline CDR1 and CDR2 sequences are ENHRY and SYGVKD. The CDR3 is made up of 13 amino acids. Trimming took 6 bases from V and 2 from J, leaving 10 bases between them.

A note on this clonotype: A clone one base away is much larger, so this may be a read error. The chain has TRBV9 and TRBJ2-7; 9 nucleotides match TRBD1. Germline V lookup: CDR1 SGDLS, CDR2 YYNGEE. The CDR3 is made up of 13 amino acids. DNA for the CDR3: TGTGCCAGCAGCACGGGACAGGGCCACGAGCAGGACTTC. Its translation is CASSTGQGHEQDF.

As for this clonotype: A read error may explain this, as a much larger clone is one base away. Because the CDR3 is missing its conserved closing phenylalanine or tryptophan, this is likely a read error. V and J are TRBV6-1 and TRBJ1-5; D unresolved. CDR1 is MNHNS and CDR2 is SASEGT in the germline V gene. The CDR3 totals 12 residues. V was clipped by 5 bases and J by 3 bases, with 5 bases between them. The CDR3 DNA is TGTGCCAGCAGTCCGCTCAATCAGCCCCAGCATCTT. It encodes CASSPLNQPQHL.